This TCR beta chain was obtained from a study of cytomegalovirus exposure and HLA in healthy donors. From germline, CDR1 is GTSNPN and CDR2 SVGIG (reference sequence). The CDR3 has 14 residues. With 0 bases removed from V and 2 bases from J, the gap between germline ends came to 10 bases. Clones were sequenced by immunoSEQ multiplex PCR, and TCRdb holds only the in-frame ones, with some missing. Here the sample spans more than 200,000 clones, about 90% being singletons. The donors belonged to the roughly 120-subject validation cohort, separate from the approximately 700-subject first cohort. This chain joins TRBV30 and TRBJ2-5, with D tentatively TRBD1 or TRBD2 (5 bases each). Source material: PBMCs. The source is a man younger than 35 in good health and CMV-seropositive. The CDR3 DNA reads TGTGCCTGGAGTGTCGGGGCAGTTCAAGAGACCCAGTACTTC. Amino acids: CAWSVGAVQETQYF.